The clone carrying this T cell receptor beta chain was counted many times. If no ophthalmopathy progression occurred within 18 months, Graves' hyperthyroidism was stable. Uncontrolled infection, other autoimmune disease, pregnancy or lactation excluded patients. The CDR3 regions of TCR beta were amplified from RNA transcripts. First-round RT-PCR with HTBI primers amplified the TCR CDR3 region. TCRdb independently ran MiXCR on the multiplex PCR reads; one entry per CDR3 protein. The table shows under 400,000 distinct CDR3 sequences, with about 15% occurring only once. This sample was taken from a study of T cells in Graves' hyperthyroidism and ophthalmopathy. V shed 6 bases and J shed 4 bases, with 11 bases lying between them. The germline gives CDR1 LNHDA, CDR2 SQIVND (reference sequence). This CDR3 is built from 13 residues.

The chain links TRBV19 to TRBJ2-3; D ambiguous. The specimen was blood. The TCR comes from a woman aged 55-69 years with Graves' hyperthyroidism. The CDR3 reads CASSFQDSDTQYF. DNA for the CDR3: TGTGCCAGTAGCTTCCAAGACTCAGATACGCAGTATTTT. The whole variable domain, filled in from reference TRBV19 and TRBJ2-3, reads DGGITQSPKYLFRKEGQNVTLSCEQNLNHDAMYWYRQDPGQGLRLIYYSQIVNDFQKGDIAEGYSVSREKKESFPLTVTSAQKNPTAFYLCASSFQDSDTQYFGPGTRLTVL.